Listed here are 28 T cell receptor beta chains from one sample, sequenced in a study of shared clonotypes between healthy human individuals. TCRdb's table, derived via immunoSEQ multiplex PCR, lists solely in-frame clones and lacks some. The table records around 640,000 clones, approximately 96% of them present only once. CD45RO-negative, CCR7-selected cells formed the naive CD8 fraction, which excluded terminally differentiated effector memory CD45RA+ cells. The specimen sequenced was naive CD8+ T cells sorted from blood. The receptors stem from a woman in her 30s in good health.

The genes are TRBV9 and TRBJ2-3; D is uncertain. The CDR3 sequence is 13 residues long. With 1 base removed from V and 6 bases from J, the gap between germline ends came to 9 bases. Germline assignment: CDR1 SGDLS and CDR2 YYNGEE. Written as DNA, the CDR3 is TGTGCCAGCAGCGTATCTCAGACGGATACGCAGTATTTT. It encodes CASSVSQTDTQYF.

CDR3 sequence: CASTRDSFSYEQYF. DNA for the CDR3: TGTGCCAGCACCCGGGACAGCTTCTCCTACGAGCAGTACTTC. This chain joins TRBV7-9 and TRBJ2-7; 7 bases are shared with TRBD1. This CDR3 spans 14 amino acids. Germline V gene sequence: CDR1 SEHNR, CDR2 FQNEAQ (reference sequence). The J segment lost 0 bases and the V segment lost 7 bases, leaving 6 bases of the junction unmatched.

The rearrangement joins TRBV13 to TRBJ2-1; either TRBD1 or TRBD2 may supply D (5 bases each). The CDR3 sequence is 12 residues long. V was pared by 5 bases and J by 8 bases, with 10 bases between. Germline CDR1 reads PRHDT; CDR2 reads FYEKMQ (reference sequence). CDR3 loop: CASSLGDHEQFF. Here the CDR3 DNA reads TGTGCCAGCAGCCTCGGGGACCATGAGCAGTTCTTC. Looking up the rest from reference TRBV13 and TRBJ2-1 gives the full variable domain: AAGVIQSPRHLIKEKRETATLKCYPIPRHDTVYWYQQGPGQDPQFLISFYEKMQSDKGSIPDRFSAQQFSDYHSELNMSSLELGDSALYFCASSLGDHEQFFGPGTRLTVL.

The chain recombines TRBV29-1 with TRBJ2-7; TRBD1 might be the D (6 bases). Germline loops: CDR1 SQVTM, CDR2 ANQGSEA. The CDR3 loop spans 12 amino acids. V dropped 7 bases and J dropped 7 bases, with 17 bases sitting between them. CDR3 nucleotides: TGCAGCGCTGCTGGGGGCCGTGGAGAGCAGTACTTC. It is translated as CSAAGGRGEQYF.

The rearrangement joins TRBV6-6 to TRBJ2-7; the D is unclear. Trimming left V 7 bases short and J 3 bases short, with 19 bases between. The CDR3 covers 15 residues. The germline CDR1 and CDR2 sequences are MNHNY and SVGAGI (reference sequence). This CDR3 reads CASTAAIGPLYEQYF. Here the CDR3 DNA reads TGTGCCAGCACCGCCGCGATAGGGCCCCTCTACGAGCAGTACTTC.

The V call is TRBV2, the J call TRBJ2-1; D is perhaps TRBD2 (6 bases). V was shortened by 10 bases and J by 0 bases, with 19 bases between the two germline ends. The CDR3 spans 16 residues. Looked up from germline, CDR1 is SNHLY and CDR2 is FYNNEI. The CDR3 region is CATTSGESTSYNEQFF. Here the CDR3 DNA reads TGTGCCACCACCTCGGGGGAATCTACCTCCTACAATGAGCAGTTCTTC.

The chain joins TRBV29-1 to TRBJ1-2; D not certain. The CDR3 is 13 residues long. The germline V and J ends were trimmed by 4 bases and 3 bases, with 12 bases remaining between them. CDR1 is SQVTM and CDR2 is ANQGSEA in the germline V gene. The DNA for the CDR3 is TGCAGCGTTGGGGAGGGCCCCCACTATGGCTACACCTTC. Translating it yields CSVGEGPHYGYTF.

V is TRBV28 and J is TRBJ2-2, with 7 bases lining up with TRBD2. After removal of 7 bases from V and 1 base from J, the junction contained 3 bases not matched to a gene. This CDR3 is 14 amino acids long. CDR1 is MDHEN, CDR2 SYDVKM, per germline. In nucleotides, the CDR3 is TGTGCCAGCATAGGACTAGTGAACACCGGGGAGCTGTTTTTT. Translation: CASIGLVNTGELFF.

This chain uses TRBV10-3 with TRBJ2-7; TRBD2 matches at 12 bases. Per the germline V gene, CDR1 is ENHRY and CDR2 is SYGVKD. The CDR3 has 15 amino acids. V gave up 5 bases and J gave up 3 bases; unmatched junction bases: 5. The CDR3, as DNA: TGTGCCATCAGTCTGGGACTAGCGGGCATCTACGAGCAGTACTTC. This codes for CAISLGLAGIYEQYF.

This chain connects TRBV10-3 to TRBJ2-5; 8 bases align to TRBD1. From germline, CDR1 is ENHRY and CDR2 SYGVKD. Germline trimming cut 10 bases from V and 0 bases from J; bases unmatched to any gene: 10. The CDR3 totals 15 residues. The CDR3 bases are TGTGCCACCCAGGACAGGGACTCGTACCAAGAGACCCAGTACTTC. Translation: CATQDRDSYQETQYF.

This clone was recorded once. V and J are TRBV14 and TRBJ2-5; possibly TRBD2 for D (5 bases). The germline V gene has CDR1 SGHDN and CDR2 FVKESK. The V end was cut by 3 bases, the J end by 8 bases, with 19 bases between. This CDR3 spans 15 amino acids. CDR3 sequence reads: CASSHTRTDLETQYF. The CDR3 region has the DNA TGTGCCAGCAGCCATACTAGGACCGACCTGGAAACCCAGTACTTC.

This CDR3 reads CASSAAGGPYEQYF. The CDR3 DNA reads as TGTGCCAGCAGCGCAGCGGGAGGGCCATACGAGCAGTACTTC. The chain is built from TRBV9 and TRBJ2-7; 10 bases line up with TRBD2. The ends lost 3 bases at V and 4 bases at J; junction bases unmatched: 4. The CDR3 sequence is 14 residues long. The germline CDR1 and CDR2 sequences are SGDLS and YYNGEE.

V gene TRBV27 combines with J gene TRBJ2-7, with 12 bases that match TRBD2. The CDR3 is 15 amino acids. Germline CDR1 reads MNHEY; CDR2 reads SMNVEV (reference sequence). J lost 4 bases, V lost 3 bases, and 4 bases had no gene match. This chain's CDR3 is CASSLATSGSYEQYF. CDR3 DNA sequence: TGTGCCAGCAGTTTGGCGACTAGCGGGAGTTACGAGCAGTACTTC.

The V gene is TRBV7-9, the J gene TRBJ2-7, with 8 positions matching TRBD1. Germline lookup yields CDR1 SEHNR and CDR2 FQNEAQ (reference sequence). The CDR3 is 14 residues long. Trimming took 4 bases from V and 6 from J; bases not matched to a gene: 8. The CDR3 coding sequence is TGTGCCAGCAGCTGGACAGGGCCCGCCGCCGAGCAGTACTTC. Translating gives CASSWTGPAAEQYF.

V and J are TRBV2 and TRBJ2-1, with D possibly being TRBD2 (6 bases). Germline loops: CDR1 SNHLY, CDR2 FYNNEI. The CDR3 consists of 14 residues. Trimming removed 6 bases at V and 7 bases at J, with 16 bases between. Written as DNA, the CDR3 is TGTGCCAGCAGCAGGAGCGGGTTTGGGAATGAGCAGTTCTTC. This gives the protein CASSRSGFGNEQFF.

This clone came up once. V gene TRBV13 combines with J gene TRBJ2-2; D is unresolved. Germline assignment: CDR1 PRHDT and CDR2 FYEKMQ (reference sequence). CDR3 length equals 12 residues. V gave up 6 bases and J gave up 7 bases, with 9 bases separating them. CDR3 in DNA: TGTGCCAGCAGATCCCTGGTCGGGGAGCTGTTTTTT. It encodes CASRSLVGELFF. Complete variable domain (other parts from reference TRBV13 and TRBJ2-2): AAGVIQSPRHLIKEKRETATLKCYPIPRHDTVYWYQQGPGQDPQFLISFYEKMQSDKGSIPDRFSAQQFSDYHSELNMSSLELGDSALYFCASRSLVGELFFGEGSRLTVL.

The gene calls are TRBV11-2 and TRBJ1-2, with no clear D. From germline, CDR1 is SGHAT and CDR2 FQNNGV. This CDR3 has 12 amino acids. With 0 bases removed from V and 4 bases from J, the gap between germline ends came to 3 bases. CDR3 amino acids: CASSLDSYGYTF. DNA for the CDR3: TGTGCCAGCAGCTTAGACAGCTATGGCTACACCTTC.

Here the CDR3 reads CASSEGTGPANTEAFF. Here the CDR3 DNA reads TGTGCCAGCAGCGAGGGTACAGGGCCCGCGAACACTGAAGCTTTCTTT. The chain couples TRBV27 to TRBJ1-1, with D possibly TRBD1 on 6 matching bases. Trimming removed 6 bases from V and 1 base from J, with 18 bases in between. The V gene's germline CDR1 is MNHEY and CDR2 SMNVEV (reference sequence). The CDR3 length is 16 residues.

The chain recombines TRBV11-1 with TRBJ2-7; D call uncertain. CDR1 and CDR2 from the germline V gene are SGHAT and FQDESV (reference sequence). The germline V and J ends were trimmed by 1 base and 1 base, with 8 bases remaining between them. The CDR3 runs 14 residues. The CDR3 coding sequence is TGTGCCAGCAGCTTAGGCATAGGGTCCTACGAGCAGTACTTC. This codes for CASSLGIGSYEQYF.

This chain joins TRBV6-1 and TRBJ1-2; D is uncertain. This CDR3 has 13 residues. Looked up from germline, CDR1 is MNHNS and CDR2 is SASEGT. V lost 10 bases and J lost 4, with 16 bases in between. The CDR3 DNA sequence: TGTGCCATCGATCCGGAGACAATCTATGGCTACACCTTC. Its protein is CAIDPETIYGYTF.

The rearrangement uses TRBV28 and TRBJ1-5; 7 bases match TRBD1. The germline V gene has CDR1 MDHEN and CDR2 SYDVKM. The CDR3 has 20 residues. Trimming took 5 bases from V and 0 from J; bases not matched to a gene: 19. The CDR3 nucleotides are TGTGCCAGCAGTGAGACATGGGACAGATCGGCATGGTATAGCAATCAGCCCCAGCATTTT. Its protein product is CASSETWDRSAWYSNQPQHF.

J is TRBJ1-2 and V is TRBV13, with 8 bases fitting TRBD1. The CDR3 has 15 amino acids. Trimming took 4 bases from V and 8 from J; bases not matched to a gene: 12. Germline V gene sequence: CDR1 PRHDT, CDR2 FYEKMQ (reference sequence). CDR3 nucleotides: TGTGCCAGCAGCTCAAACATCAGGGGGCGTCTGGGCTACACCTTC. Its protein product is CASSSNIRGRLGYTF.

This chain joins TRBV6-5 and TRBJ1-5; D is unresolved. The CDR3 is 15 residues long. Per germline, CDR1 MNHEY and CDR2 SVGAGI. Trimming took 6 bases from V and 7 from J, leaving 19 bases between them. CDR3 nucleotides: TGTGCCAGCAGACCCACAACGGCCCGCTTCCAGCCCCAGCATTTT. Amino acid sequence: CASRPTTARFQPQHF.

This clone has only a few counts. The chain carries TRBV4-1 and TRBJ1-5, with a possible D match to TRBD1 (6 bases). CDR1 and CDR2 from the germline V gene are MGHRA and YSYEKL. The CDR3 has 16 residues. The V and J ends lost 0 bases and 3 bases respectively, with 12 bases between them. The CDR3 DNA follows: TGCGCCAGCAGCCAAGAGCCAGGGACACCCAATCAGCCCCAGCATTTT. Translated: CASSQEPGTPNQPQHF.

The V and J genes are TRBV28 and TRBJ2-7; D is possibly TRBD1 (6 bases). The CDR3 loop spans 17 amino acids. CDR1 MDHEN and CDR2 SYDVKM come from the germline V gene. V was cut by 2 bases and J by 7 bases, with 24 bases left in between. The chain's CDR3 is CASSLRGEAADRWEQYF. The CDR3 DNA reads TGTGCCAGCAGTTTACGTGGAGAAGCGGCGGACAGATGGGAGCAGTACTTC.

This clone was found once. The chain uses TRBV7-9 and TRBJ2-1, with D unresolved. V was shortened by 0 bases and J by 7 bases, with 13 bases between the two germline ends. The CDR3 is 15 amino acids. Germline loops: CDR1 SEHNR, CDR2 FQNEAQ (reference sequence). CDR3 sequence reads: CASSLAMPYGNEQFF. As DNA, the CDR3 is TGTGCCAGCAGCTTAGCGATGCCCTACGGGAATGAGCAGTTCTTC.

The V gene is TRBV30, the J gene TRBJ2-1; D is possibly TRBD1 (5 bases). The CDR3 consists of 16 residues. Trimming removed 2 bases at V and 6 bases at J, with 20 bases between. Per the germline V gene, CDR1 is GTSNPN and CDR2 is SVGIG (reference sequence). The CDR3, as DNA: TGTGCCTGGAGTTACCCCTGGACAAGGCATTTCAATGAGCAGTTCTTC. Residues: CAWSYPWTRHFNEQFF.

The V and J genes are TRBV5-1 and TRBJ2-5, with 7 bases matching TRBD2. CDR3 length equals 15 residues. Germline V lookup: CDR1 SGHRS, CDR2 YFSETQ. The junction had 4 bases not matched to a gene; V was cut back by 0 bases and J by 2 bases. CDR3 in DNA: TGCGCCAGCAGCTTGGCTACGGGAGGTCAAGAGACCCAGTACTTC. It translates to CASSLATGGQETQYF.